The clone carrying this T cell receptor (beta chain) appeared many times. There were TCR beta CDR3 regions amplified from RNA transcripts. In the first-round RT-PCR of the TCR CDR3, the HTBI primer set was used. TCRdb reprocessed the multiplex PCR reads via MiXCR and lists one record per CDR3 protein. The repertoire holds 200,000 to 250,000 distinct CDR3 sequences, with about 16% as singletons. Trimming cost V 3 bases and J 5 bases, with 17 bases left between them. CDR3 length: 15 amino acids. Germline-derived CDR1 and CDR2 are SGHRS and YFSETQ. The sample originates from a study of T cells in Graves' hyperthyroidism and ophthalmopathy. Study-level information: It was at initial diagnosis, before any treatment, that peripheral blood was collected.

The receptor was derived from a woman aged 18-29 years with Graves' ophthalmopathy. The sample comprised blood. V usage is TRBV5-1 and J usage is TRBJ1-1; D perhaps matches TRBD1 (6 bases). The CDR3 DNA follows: TGCGCCAGCAGCTCACAGGGTGTGTTTGTAACTGAAGCTTTCTTT. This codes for CASSSQGVFVTEAFF. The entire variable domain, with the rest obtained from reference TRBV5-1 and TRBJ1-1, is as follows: KAGVTQTPRYLIKTRGQQVTLSCSPISGHRSVSWYQQTPGQGLQFLFEYFSETQRNKGNFPGRFSGRQFSNSRSEMNVSTLELGDSALYLCASSSQGVFVTEAFFGQGTRLTVV.